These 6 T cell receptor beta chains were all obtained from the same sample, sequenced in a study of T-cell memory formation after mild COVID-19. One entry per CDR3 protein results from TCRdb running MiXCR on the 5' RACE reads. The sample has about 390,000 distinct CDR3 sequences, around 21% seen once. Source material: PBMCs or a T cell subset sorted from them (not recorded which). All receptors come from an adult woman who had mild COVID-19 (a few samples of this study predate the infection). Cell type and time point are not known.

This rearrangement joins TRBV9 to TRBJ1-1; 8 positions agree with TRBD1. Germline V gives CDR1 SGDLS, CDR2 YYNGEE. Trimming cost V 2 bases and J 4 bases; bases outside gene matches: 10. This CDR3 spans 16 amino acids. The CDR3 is CASSVTGDQRTTEAFF. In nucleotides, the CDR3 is TGTGCCAGCAGCGTGACAGGGGATCAAAGAACCACTGAAGCTTTCTTT.

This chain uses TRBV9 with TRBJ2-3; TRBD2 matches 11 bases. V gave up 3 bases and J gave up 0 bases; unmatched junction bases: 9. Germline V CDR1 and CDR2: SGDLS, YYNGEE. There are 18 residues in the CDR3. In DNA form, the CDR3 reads TGTGCCAGCAGCGCTCCTACTAGCGGGGGAACCAGCACAGATACGCAGTATTTT. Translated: CASSAPTSGGTSTDTQYF.

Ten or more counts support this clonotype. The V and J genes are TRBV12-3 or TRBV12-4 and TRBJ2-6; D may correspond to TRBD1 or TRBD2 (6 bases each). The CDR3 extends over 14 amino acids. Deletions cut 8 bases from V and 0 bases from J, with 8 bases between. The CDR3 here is CASGGGSGANVLTF. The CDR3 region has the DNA TGTGCCAGCGGAGGGGGCTCTGGGGCCAACGTCCTGACTTTC.

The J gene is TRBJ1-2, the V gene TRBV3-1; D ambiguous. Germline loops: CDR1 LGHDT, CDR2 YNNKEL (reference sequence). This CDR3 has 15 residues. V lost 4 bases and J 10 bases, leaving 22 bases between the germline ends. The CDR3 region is CASSPRGKTSVFYTF. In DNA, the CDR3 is TGTGCCAGCAGCCCCCGAGGGAAAACATCGGTTTTCTACACCTTC.

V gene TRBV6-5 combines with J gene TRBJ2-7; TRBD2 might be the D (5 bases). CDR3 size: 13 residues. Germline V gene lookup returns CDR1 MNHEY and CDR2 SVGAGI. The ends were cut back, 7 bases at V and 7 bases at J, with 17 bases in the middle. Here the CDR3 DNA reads TGTGCCAGCACCAACTCGGGGAGAGGAGAGCAGTACTTC. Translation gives CASTNSGRGEQYF.

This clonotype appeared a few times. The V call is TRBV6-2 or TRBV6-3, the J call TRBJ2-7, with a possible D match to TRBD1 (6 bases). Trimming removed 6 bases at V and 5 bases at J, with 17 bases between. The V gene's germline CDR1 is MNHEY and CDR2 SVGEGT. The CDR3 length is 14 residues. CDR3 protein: CASSPAGAKDEQYF. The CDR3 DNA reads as TGTGCCAGCAGCCCAGCAGGGGCTAAGGACGAGCAGTACTTC.